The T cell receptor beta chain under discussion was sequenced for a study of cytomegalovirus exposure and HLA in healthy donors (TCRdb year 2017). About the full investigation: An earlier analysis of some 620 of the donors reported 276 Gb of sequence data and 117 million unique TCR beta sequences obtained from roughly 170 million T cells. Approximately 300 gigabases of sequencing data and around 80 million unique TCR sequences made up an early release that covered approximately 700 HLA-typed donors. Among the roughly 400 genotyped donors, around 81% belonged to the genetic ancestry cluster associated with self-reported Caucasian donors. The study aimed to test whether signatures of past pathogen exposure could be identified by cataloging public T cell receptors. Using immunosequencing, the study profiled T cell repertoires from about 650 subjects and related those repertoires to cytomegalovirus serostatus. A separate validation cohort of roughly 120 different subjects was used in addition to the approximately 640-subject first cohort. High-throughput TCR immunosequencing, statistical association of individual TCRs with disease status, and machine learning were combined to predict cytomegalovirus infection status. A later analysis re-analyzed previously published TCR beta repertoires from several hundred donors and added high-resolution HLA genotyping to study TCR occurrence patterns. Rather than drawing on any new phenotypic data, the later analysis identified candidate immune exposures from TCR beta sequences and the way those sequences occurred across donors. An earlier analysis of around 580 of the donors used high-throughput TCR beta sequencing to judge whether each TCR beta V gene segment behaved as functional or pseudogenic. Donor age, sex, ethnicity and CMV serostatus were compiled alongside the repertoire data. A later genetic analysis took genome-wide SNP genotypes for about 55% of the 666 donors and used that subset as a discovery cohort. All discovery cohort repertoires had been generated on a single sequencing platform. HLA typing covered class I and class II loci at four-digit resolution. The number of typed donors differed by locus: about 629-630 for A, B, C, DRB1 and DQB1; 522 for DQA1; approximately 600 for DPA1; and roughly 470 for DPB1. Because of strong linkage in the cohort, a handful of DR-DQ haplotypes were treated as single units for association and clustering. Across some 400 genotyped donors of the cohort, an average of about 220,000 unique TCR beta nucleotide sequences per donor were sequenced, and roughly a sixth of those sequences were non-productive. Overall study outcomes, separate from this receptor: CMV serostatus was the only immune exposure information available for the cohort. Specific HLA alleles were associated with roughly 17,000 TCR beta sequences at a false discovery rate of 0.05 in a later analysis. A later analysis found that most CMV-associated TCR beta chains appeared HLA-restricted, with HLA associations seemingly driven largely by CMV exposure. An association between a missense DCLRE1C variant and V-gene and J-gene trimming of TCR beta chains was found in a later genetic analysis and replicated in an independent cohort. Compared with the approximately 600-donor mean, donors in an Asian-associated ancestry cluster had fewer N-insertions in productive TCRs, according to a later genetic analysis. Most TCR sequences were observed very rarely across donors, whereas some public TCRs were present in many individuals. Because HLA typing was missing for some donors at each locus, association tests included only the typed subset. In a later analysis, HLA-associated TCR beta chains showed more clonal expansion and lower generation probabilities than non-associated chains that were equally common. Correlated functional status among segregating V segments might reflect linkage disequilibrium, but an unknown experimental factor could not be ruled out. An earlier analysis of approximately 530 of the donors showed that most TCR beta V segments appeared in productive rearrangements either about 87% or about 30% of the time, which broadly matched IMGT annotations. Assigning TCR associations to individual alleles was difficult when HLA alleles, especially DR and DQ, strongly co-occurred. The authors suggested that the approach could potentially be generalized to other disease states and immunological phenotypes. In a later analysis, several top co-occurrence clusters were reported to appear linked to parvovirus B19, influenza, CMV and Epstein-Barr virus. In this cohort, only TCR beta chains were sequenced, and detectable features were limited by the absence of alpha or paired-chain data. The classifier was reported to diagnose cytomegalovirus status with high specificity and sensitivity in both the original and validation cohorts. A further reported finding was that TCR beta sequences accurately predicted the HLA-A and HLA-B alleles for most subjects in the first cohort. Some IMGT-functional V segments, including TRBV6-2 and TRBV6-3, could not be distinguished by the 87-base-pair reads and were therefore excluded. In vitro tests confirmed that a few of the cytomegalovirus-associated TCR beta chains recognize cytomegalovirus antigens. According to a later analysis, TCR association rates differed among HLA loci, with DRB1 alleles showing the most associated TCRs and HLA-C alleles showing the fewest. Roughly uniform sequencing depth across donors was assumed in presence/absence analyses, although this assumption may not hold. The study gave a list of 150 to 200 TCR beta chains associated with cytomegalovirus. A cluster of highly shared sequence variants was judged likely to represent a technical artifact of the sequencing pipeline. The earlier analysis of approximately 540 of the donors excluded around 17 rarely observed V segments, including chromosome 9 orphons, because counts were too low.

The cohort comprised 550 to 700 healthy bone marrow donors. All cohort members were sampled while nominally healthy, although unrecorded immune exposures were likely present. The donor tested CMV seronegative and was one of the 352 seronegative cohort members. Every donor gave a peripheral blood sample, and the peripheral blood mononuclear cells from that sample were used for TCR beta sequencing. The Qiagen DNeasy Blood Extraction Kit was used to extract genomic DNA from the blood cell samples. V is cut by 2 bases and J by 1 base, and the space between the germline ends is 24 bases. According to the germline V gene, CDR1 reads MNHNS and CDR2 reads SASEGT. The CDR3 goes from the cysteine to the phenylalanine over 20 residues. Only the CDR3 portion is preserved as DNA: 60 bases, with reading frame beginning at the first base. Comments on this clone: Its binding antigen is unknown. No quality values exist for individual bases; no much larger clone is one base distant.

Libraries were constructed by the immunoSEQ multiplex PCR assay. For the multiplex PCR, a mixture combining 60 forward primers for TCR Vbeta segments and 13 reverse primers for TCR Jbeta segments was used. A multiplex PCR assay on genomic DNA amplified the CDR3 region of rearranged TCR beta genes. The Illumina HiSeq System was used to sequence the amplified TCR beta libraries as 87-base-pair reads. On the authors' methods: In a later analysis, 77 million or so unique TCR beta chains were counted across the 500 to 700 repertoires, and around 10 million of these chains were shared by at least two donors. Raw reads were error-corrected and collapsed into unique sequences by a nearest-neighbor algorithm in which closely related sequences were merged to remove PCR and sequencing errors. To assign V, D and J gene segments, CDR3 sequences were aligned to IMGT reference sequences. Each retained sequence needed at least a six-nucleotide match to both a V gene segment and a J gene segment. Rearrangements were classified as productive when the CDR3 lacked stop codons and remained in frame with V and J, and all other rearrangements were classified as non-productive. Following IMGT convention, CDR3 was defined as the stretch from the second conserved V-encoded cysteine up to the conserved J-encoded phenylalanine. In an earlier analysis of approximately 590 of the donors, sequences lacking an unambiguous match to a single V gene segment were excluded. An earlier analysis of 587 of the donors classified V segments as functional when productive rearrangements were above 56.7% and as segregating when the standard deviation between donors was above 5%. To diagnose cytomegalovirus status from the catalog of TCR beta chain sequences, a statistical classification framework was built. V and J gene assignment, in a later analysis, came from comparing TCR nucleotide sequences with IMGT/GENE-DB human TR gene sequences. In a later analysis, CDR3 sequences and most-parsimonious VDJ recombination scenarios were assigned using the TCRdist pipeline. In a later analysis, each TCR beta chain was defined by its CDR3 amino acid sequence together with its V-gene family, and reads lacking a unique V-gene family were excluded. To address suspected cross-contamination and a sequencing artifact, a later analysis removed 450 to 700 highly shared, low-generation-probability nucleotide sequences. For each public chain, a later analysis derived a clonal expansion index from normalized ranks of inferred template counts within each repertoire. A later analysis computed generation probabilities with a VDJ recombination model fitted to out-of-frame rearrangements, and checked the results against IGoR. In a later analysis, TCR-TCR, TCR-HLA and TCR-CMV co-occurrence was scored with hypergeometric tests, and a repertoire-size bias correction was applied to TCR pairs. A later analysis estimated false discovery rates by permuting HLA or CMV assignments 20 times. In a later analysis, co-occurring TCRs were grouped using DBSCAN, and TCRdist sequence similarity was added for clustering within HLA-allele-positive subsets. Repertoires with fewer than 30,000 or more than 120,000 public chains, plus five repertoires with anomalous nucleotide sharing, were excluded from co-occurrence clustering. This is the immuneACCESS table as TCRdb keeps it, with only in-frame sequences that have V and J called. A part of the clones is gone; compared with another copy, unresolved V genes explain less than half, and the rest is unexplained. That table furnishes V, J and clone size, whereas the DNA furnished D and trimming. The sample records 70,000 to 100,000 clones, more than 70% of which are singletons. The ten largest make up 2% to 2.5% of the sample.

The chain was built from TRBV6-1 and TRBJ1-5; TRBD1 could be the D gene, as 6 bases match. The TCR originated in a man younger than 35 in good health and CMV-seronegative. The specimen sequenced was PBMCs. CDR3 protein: CASSEIIGTRGRVSNQPQHF. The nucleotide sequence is TGTGCCAGCAGTGAAATTATTGGGACCAGGGGCCGAGTCAGCAATCAGCCCCAGCATTTT.